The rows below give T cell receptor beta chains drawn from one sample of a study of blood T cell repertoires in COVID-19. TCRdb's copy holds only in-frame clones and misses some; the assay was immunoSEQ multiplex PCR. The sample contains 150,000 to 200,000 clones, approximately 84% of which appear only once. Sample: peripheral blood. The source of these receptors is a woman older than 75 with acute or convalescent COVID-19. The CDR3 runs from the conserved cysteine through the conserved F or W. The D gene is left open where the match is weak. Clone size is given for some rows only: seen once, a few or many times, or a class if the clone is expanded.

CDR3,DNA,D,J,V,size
CSASASGRDEQYF,TGCAGTGCTAGTGCTAGCGGGAGGGACGAGCAGTACTTC,TRBD2,TRBJ2-7,TRBV20-1,.
CASSLQNTEAFF,TGTGCCAGCAGCCTACAGAACACTGAAGCTTTCTTT,.,TRBJ1-1,TRBV14,.
CASSLSAERFNEQFF,TGTGCCAGCAGCTTGAGCGCAGAAAGATTCAATGAGCAGTTCTTC,.,TRBJ2-1,TRBV5-6,.
CASSQVVGTGYGYTF,TGTGCCAGCAGCCAAGTCGTAGGGACAGGCTATGGCTACACCTTC,TRBD1,TRBJ1-2,TRBV3-1/TRBV3-2,.
CASSSHGLAGGREQYF,TGCGCCAGCAGCTCCCACGGACTAGCGGGAGGGCGCGAGCAGTACTTC,TRBD2,TRBJ2-7,TRBV5-1,.
CASSLGGLPETEAFF,TGCGCCAGCAGCCTGGGGGGACTCCCTGAGACTGAAGCTTTCTTT,.,TRBJ1-1,TRBV5-1,.
CASSETGGWETQYF,TGTGCCAGCAGTGAAACAGGGGGCTGGGAGACCCAGTACTTC,TRBD1,TRBJ2-5,TRBV28,.
CASSLLAGGPKSTDTQYF,TGTGCCAGCAGTTTATTAGCGGGAGGGCCGAAGTCCACAGATACGCAGTATTTT,TRBD2,TRBJ2-3,TRBV2,.
CASSPWEGTTYYGYTF,TGTGCCAGCAGCCCGTGGGAGGGAACGACTTACTATGGCTACACCTTC,.,TRBJ1-2,TRBV21-1,.
CASSKQGEHSPLHF,TGTGCCAGTAGCAAACAGGGGGAGCATTCACCCCTCCACTTT,TRBD1,TRBJ1-6,TRBV19,.
CASSLGTGGNIQYF,TGTGCCAGCAGCTTGGGGACAGGGGGGAACATTCAGTACTTC,TRBD1,TRBJ2-4,TRBV5-6,.
CASSQALGNTEAFF,TGCGCCAGCAGCCAAGCTCTCGGGAACACTGAAGCTTTCTTT,.,TRBJ1-1,TRBV4-1,.
CASRPGGMGGEQYF,TGTGCCAGCAGGCCGGGGGGGATGGGTGGCGAGCAGTACTTC,TRBD2,TRBJ2-7,TRBV11-2,.
CASSPGGKENIQYF,TGTGCCAGCTCACCAGGAGGGAAAGAAAACATTCAGTACTTC,.,TRBJ2-4,TRBV18,.
CATSRRYEQYF,TGTGCCACCAGCAGGAGGTACGAGCAGTACTTC,.,TRBJ2-7,TRBV15,.
CSVERGTGERQYF,TGCAGCGTTGAGCGGGGGACAGGGGAACGGCAGTACTTC,TRBD1,TRBJ2-7,TRBV29-1,.
CASSAVAGGYGEQYF,TGTGCCAGCAGCGCTGTAGCGGGAGGATATGGCGAGCAGTACTTC,TRBD2,TRBJ2-7,TRBV7-8,.
CAISPGLNNEQFF,TGTGCCATCTCACCGGGACTGAACAATGAGCAGTTCTTC,.,TRBJ2-1,TRBV2,.
CASSYSGANEQFF,TGTGCCAGCAGTTATTCAGGGGCAAATGAGCAGTTCTTC,.,TRBJ2-1,TRBV6-5,few
CASSDQRVRREQYF,TGCGCCAGCAGTGACCAACGGGTCCGGCGTGAGCAGTACTTC,.,TRBJ2-7,TRBV10-2,many
CASSIMAGEGEQFF,TGTGCCAGTAGTATTATGGCCGGAGAAGGTGAGCAGTTCTTC,.,TRBJ2-1,TRBV19,.
CASSSDRGRRNTEAFF,TGTGCCAGCAGCTCAGACAGGGGGCGGAGGAACACTGAAGCTTTCTTT,TRBD1,TRBJ1-1,TRBV7-9,.
CASSPVGLAGRLFF,TGTGCCAGCAGCCCCGTTGGGCTAGCCGGGAGGCTGTTTTTT,.,TRBJ2-2,TRBV7-7,.
CASSPSTRSYEQYF,TGTGCCAGCTCACCATCTACGCGGTCCTACGAGCAGTACTTC,.,TRBJ2-7,TRBV18,.
CASSGTAYEQYF,TGCGCCAGCAGTGGGACAGCCTACGAGCAGTACTTC,.,TRBJ2-7,TRBV10-2,.
CAISRDSLNKNIQYF,TGTGCCATCAGCCGGGACAGCCTCAACAAAAACATTCAGTACTTC,TRBD1,TRBJ2-4,TRBV3-1/TRBV3-2,.
CASGPGAMNTEAFF,TGTGCCAGCGGCCCGGGTGCAATGAACACTGAAGCTTTCTTT,.,TRBJ1-1,TRBV6-5,.